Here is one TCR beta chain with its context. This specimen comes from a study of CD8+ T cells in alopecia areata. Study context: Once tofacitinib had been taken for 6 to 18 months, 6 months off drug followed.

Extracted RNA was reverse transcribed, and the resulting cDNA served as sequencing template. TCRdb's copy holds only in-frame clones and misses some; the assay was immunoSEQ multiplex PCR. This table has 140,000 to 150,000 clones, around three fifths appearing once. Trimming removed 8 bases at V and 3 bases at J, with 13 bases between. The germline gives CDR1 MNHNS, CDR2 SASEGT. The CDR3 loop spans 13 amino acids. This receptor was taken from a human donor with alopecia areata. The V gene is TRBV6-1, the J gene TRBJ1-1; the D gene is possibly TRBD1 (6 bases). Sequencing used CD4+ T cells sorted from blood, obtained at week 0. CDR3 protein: CASQGLGDTEAFF. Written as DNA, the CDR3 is TGTGCCAGCCAGGGGCTAGGGGACACTGAAGCTTTCTTT.